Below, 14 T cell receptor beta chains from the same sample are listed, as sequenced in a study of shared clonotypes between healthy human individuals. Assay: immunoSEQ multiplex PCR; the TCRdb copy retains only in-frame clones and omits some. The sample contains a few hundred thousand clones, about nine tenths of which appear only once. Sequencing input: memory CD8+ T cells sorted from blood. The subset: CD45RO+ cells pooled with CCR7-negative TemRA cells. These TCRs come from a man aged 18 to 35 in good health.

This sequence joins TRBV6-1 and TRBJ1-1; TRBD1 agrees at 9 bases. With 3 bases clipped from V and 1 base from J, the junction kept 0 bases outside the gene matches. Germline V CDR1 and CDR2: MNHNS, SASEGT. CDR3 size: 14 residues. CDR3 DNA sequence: TGTGCCAGCAGTGAGACAGGGGGGAACACTGAAGCTTTCTTT. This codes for CASSETGGNTEAFF.

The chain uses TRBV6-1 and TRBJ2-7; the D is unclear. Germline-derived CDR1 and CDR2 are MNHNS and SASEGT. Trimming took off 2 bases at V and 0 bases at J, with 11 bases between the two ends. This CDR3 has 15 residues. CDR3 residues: CASSEWVGGSYEQYF. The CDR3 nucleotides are TGTGCCAGCAGTGAATGGGTCGGTGGCTCCTACGAGCAGTACTTC.

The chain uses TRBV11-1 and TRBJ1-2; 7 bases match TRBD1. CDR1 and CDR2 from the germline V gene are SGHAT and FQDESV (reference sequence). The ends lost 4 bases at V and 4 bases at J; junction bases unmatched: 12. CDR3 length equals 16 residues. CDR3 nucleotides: TGTGCCAGCAGCTCAGCCAGTGGAGGGGGCACCTATGGCTACACCTTC. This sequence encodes CASSSASGGGTYGYTF.

As DNA, the CDR3 is TGTGCCAGCAGTTACTCGATGGCAGACTACGAGCAGTACTTC. It codes for CASSYSMADYEQYF. This chain uses TRBV6-5 with TRBJ2-7; D gene ambiguous. CDR1 is MNHEY, CDR2 SVGAGI, per germline. The CDR3 contains 14 residues. The V end was cut by 0 bases, the J end by 3 bases, with 9 bases between.

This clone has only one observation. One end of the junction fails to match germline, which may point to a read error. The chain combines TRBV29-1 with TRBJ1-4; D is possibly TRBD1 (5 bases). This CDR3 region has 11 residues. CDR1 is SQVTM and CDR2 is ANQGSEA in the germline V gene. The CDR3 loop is CSVEEWGVRSF. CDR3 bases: TGCAGCGTTGAAGAGTGGGGCGTAAGGAGTTTT.

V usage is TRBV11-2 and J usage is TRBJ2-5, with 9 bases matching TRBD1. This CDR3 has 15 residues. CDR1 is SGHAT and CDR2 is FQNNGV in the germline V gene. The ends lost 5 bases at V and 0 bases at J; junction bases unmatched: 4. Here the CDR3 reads CASSPRDRDQETQYF. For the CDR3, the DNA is TGTGCCAGCAGCCCAAGGGACAGGGACCAAGAGACCCAGTACTTC.

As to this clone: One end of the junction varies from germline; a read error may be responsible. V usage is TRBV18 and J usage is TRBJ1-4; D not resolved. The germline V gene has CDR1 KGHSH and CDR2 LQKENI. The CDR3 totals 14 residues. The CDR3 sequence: CASSRVESNEKLFF. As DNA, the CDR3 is TGTGCTAGCTCCCGTGTTGAGAGTAATGAAAAACTGTTTTTT.

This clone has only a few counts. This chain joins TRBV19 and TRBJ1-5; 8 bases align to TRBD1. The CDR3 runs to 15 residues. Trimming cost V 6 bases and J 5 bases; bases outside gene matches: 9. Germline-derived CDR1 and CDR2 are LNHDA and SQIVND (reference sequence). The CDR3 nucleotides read TGTGCCAGTAGGATAAGGACAGGGTATGATCAGCCCCAGCATTTT. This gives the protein CASRIRTGYDQPQHF.

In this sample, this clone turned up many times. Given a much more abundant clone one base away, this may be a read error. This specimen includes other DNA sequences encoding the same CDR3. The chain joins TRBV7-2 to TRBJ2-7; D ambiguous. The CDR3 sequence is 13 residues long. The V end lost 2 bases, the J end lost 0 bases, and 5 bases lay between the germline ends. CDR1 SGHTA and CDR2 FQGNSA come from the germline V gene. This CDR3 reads CASSLQTSYEQYF. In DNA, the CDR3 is TGTGCCAGCAGCTTACAGACCTCCTACGAGCAGTACTTC.

CDR3 sequence (DNA): TGTGCCAGTAGCCCCGGGTGGTCCTGGCTTGAAGAGACCCAGTACTTC. Protein product: CASSPGWSWLEETQYF. The J gene is TRBJ2-5, the V gene TRBV19; D is uncertain. Germline CDR1 reads LNHDA; CDR2 reads SQIVND (reference sequence). Trimming took 6 bases from V and 3 from J, leaving 20 bases between them. The CDR3 is 16 residues long.

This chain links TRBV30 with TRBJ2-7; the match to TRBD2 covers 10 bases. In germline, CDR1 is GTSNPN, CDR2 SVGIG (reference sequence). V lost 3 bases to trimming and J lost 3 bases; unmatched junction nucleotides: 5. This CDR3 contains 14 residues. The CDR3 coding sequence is TGTGCCTGGAGAAAGCGGGAGGGCTACTACGAGCAGTACTTC. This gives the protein CAWRKREGYYEQYF.

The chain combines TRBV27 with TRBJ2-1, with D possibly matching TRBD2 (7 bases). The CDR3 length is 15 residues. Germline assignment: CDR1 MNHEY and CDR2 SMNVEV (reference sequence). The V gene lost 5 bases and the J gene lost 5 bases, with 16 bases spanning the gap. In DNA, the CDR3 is TGTGCCAGCAGTCCCCGGGGGGCGGGGGACAATGAGCAGTTCTTC. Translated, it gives CASSPRGAGDNEQFF.

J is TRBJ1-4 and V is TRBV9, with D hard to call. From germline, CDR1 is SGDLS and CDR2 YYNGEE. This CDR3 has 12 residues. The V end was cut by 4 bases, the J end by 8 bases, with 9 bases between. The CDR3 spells CASSRSGEKLFF. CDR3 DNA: TGTGCCAGCAGCCGAAGTGGCGAAAAACTGTTTTTT.

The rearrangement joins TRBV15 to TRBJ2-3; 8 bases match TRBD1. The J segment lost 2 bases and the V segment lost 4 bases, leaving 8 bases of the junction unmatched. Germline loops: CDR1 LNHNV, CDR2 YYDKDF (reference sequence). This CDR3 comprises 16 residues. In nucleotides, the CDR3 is TGTGCCACCAGCACGGTCGACAGGGGATTCACAGATACGCAGTATTTT. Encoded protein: CATSTVDRGFTDTQYF.